This T cell receptor beta chain was observed in a study of breast tumors, draining lymph nodes, adjacent tissues. Study-wide findings and caveats: Tumors had less TCR diversity than lymph nodes, more than nontumor tissue.

Samples came from axillary lymph nodes draining the breast cancer. MiXCR, applied by TCRdb to the multiplex PCR reads, yields one record per CDR3 protein. The sample records about 180,000 distinct CDR3 sequences, around 35% being singletons. Trimming took off 5 bases at V and 3 bases at J, with 14 bases between the two ends. Germline loops: CDR1 SGHTA, CDR2 FQGNSA. There are 14 residues in the CDR3. Concerning this clonotype itself: Antigen: not known.

The sequenced sample consisted of axillary lymph node tissue. The TCR comes from a female donor with breast cancer. Some clones in this sample may be carry-over from other donors' samples. The gene calls are TRBV7-2 and TRBJ2-7; D is perhaps TRBD1 (5 bases). The CDR3 reads CASSPDGAIYEQYF. The CDR3 DNA reads TGTGCCAGCAGCCCCGATGGGGCCATCTACGAGCAGTACTTC. Full variable domain (remainder filled in from reference TRBV7-2 and TRBJ2-7): GAGVSQSPSNKVTEKGKDVELRCDPISGHTALYWYRQSLGQGLEFLIYFQGNSAPDKSGLPSDRFSAERTGGSVSTLTIQRTQQEDSAVYLCASSPDGAIYEQYFGPGTRLTVT.